The clone carrying this TCR beta chain was recorded only once. The data were taken from a study of cytomegalovirus exposure and HLA in healthy donors. The CDR3 has 13 residues. Germline V gene sequence: CDR1 MDHEN, CDR2 SYDVKM. The trim removed 7 bases at V and 9 bases at J, leaving 7 bases unmatched. Method: immunoSEQ multiplex PCR; TCRdb's copy keeps in-frame clones and lacks some. The sample lists about 280,000 clones, more than 75% seen once, with about 0.99% in the top ten. Sequenced sample: PBMCs. The receptor was isolated from a woman aged 18-35 years in good health and CMV-seronegative. The rearrangement joins TRBV28 to TRBJ2-1; 9 positions agree with TRBD1. CDR3 residues: CASIRDRDPEQFF. The CDR3 bases are TGTGCCAGCATTCGGGACAGGGACCCTGAGCAGTTCTTC.